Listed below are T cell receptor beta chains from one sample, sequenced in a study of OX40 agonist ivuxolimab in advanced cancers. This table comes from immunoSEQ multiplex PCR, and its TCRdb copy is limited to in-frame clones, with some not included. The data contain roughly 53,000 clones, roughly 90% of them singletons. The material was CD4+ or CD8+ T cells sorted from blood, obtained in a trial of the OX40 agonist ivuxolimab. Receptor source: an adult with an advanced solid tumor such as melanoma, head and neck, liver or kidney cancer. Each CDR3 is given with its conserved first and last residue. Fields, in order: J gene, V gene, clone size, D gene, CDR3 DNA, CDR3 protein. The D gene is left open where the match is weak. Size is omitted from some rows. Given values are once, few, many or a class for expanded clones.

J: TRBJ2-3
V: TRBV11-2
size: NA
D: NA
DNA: TGTGCCAGCAGCTGGGTTCTTGGAGCGTCTCGCACAGATACGCAGTATTTT
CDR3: CASSWVLGASRTDTQYF

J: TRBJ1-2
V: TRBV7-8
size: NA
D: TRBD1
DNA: TGTGCCAGCAGCTCAGGGGGTCGTGGCTACACCTTC
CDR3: CASSSGGRGYTF

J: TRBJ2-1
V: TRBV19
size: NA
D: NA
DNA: TGTGCCAGTAGTTGGGGGGAGTTAGGGAATGAGCAGTTCTTC
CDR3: CASSWGELGNEQFF

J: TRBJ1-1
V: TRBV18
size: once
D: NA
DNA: TGTGCCAGCTCACCATCCGAGATATACACTGAAGCTTTCTTT
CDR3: CASSPSEIYTEAFF

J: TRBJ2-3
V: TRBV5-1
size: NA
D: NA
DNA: TGCGCCAGCTCGGAGAGCGGAGTCACAGATACGCAGTATTTT
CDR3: CASSESGVTDTQYF

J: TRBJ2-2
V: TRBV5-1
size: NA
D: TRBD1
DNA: TGCGCCAGCAGCCCCAACAGGGGAATTGCCGGGGAGCTGTTTTTT
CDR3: CASSPNRGIAGELFF

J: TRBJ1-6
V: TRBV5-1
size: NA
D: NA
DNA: TGCGCCAGCAGCTTGGCCTTGGACGGAACGTTTCAAAATTCACCCCTCCACTTT
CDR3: CASSLALDGTFQNSPLHF

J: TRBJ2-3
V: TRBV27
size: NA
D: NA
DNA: TGTGCCAGCAGTCCGCCCGGGGAGCCCACAGATACGCAGTATTTT
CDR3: CASSPPGEPTDTQYF

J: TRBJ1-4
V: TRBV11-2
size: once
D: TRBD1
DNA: TGTGCCAGCAGCCTCGACAGGGGCTTTGGCGAAAAACTGTTTTTT
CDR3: CASSLDRGFGEKLFF

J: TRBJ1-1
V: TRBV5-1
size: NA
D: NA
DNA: TGCGCCAGCAGCTTGGAGGACAGCTCGAACACTGAAGCTTTCTTT
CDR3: CASSLEDSSNTEAFF

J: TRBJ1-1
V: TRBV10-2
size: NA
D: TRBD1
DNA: TGCGCCAGCAGCTCCGGGACAGGAGGATCGAACACTGAAGCTTTCTTT
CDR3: CASSSGTGGSNTEAFF

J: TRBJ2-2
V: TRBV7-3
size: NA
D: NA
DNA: TGTGCCAGCAGCCCCGGACTGGGGGAGCTGTTTTTT
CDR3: CASSPGLGELFF

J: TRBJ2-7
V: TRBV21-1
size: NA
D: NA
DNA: TGTGCCAGCAGCTCCCATGGACAGGGGTCGGTCTACGAGCAGTACTTC
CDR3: CASSSHGQGSVYEQYF

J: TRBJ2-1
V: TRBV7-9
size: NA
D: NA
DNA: TGTGCCAGCAGCTTAGCCCCAGCGGGTCTATACAATGAGCAGTTCTTC
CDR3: CASSLAPAGLYNEQFF

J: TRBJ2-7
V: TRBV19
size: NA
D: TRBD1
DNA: TGTGCCAGTAGTATCGCGGACAGGCCCGAGCAGTACTTC
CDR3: CASSIADRPEQYF

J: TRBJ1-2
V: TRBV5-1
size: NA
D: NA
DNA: TGCGCCAGCAGCTTGGAGTCGGCAGGGTATGGCTACACCTTC
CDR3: CASSLESAGYGYTF

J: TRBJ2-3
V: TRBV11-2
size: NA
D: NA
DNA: TGTGCCAGCAGCGTGGGGGGAGATACGCAGTATTTT
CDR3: CASSVGGDTQYF

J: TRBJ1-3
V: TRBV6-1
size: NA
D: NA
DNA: TGTGCCAGCAGTCCTGGGGTCTCTGGAAACACCATATATTTT
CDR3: CASSPGVSGNTIYF

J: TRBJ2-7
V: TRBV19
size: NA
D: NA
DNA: TGTGCCAGTAGCGCTAGGCAGGGGTACGACGAGCAGTACTTC
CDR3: CASSARQGYDEQYF

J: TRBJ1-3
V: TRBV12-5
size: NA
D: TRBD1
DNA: TGTGCTAGTGGTTTGGTCGGACAGGGTATCTCTGGAAACACCATATATTTT
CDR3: CASGLVGQGISGNTIYF

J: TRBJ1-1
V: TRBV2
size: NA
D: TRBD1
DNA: TGTGCCAGCAGTGAGAGGACAGGGGGGAACACTGAAGCTTTCTTT
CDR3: CASSERTGGNTEAFF

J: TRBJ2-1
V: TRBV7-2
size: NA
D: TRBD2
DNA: TGTGCCAGCAGCCCCCGCGGACTAGCGGGATCAAATGAGCAGTTCTTC
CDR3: CASSPRGLAGSNEQFF

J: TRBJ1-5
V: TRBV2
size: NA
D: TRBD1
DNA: TGTGCCAGCAGTCTCGACAGGGGAAGCAATCAGCCCCAGCATTTT
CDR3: CASSLDRGSNQPQHF

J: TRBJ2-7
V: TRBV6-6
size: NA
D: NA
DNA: TGTGCCAGCAGTTACGCGGGAAACGAGCAGTACTTC
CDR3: CASSYAGNEQYF

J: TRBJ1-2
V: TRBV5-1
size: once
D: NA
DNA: TGCGCCAGCAGCCCGGGGGGGGCTCGGGGCTACACCTTC
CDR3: CASSPGGARGYTF

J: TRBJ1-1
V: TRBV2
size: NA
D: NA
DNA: TGTGCCAGCAATCTGGGGGAGGTTACTGAAGCTTTCTTT
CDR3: CASNLGEVTEAFF

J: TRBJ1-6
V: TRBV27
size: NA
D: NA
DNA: TGTGCCAGCAGCCAGCAGGGATGGGGTTCACCCCTCCACTTT
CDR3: CASSQQGWGSPLHF

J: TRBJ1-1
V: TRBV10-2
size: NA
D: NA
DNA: TGCGCCAGCAGCGGAGGGCGGGACACTGAAGCTTTCTTT
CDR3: CASSGGRDTEAFF

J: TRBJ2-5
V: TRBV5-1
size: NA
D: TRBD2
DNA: TGCGCCAGCAGCTTGGGAGCGGGGGGTTTCGGAGAGACCCAGTACTTC
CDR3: CASSLGAGGFGETQYF

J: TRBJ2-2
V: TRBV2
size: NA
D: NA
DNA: TGTGCCAGCAATATAGCGATCAACACCGGGGAGCTGTTTTTT
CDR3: CASNIAINTGELFF

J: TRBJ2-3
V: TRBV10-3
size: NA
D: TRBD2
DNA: TGTGCCATCAGCGAACCGGGACTAGCGTACACAGATACGCAGTATTTT
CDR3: CAISEPGLAYTDTQYF

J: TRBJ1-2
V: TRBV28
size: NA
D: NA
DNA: TGTGCCAGCAGCCTAACAGGGAAGGTCCTGGATGGCTACACCTTC
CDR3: CASSLTGKVLDGYTF

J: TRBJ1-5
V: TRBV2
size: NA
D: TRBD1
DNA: TGTGCCAGCAGTGGAGGACAGGGGGATCAGCCCCAGCATTTT
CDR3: CASSGGQGDQPQHF

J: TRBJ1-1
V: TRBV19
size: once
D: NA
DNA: TGTGCCAGTACCCCCCGAGGTGGCAACAAACCGAGCACTGAAGCTTTCTTT
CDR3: CASTPRGGNKPSTEAFF

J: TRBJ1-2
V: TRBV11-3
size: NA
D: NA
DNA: TGTGCCAGCAGTCAAAACAGTAACTATGGCTACACCTTC
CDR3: CASSQNSNYGYTF

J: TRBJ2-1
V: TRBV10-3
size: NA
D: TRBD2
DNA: TGTGCCATCACCACCGGACTAGCGGATAATGAGCAGTTCTTC
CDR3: CAITTGLADNEQFF

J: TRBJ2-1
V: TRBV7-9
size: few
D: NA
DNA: TGTGCCAGCAGCAATGTCCTCCAACACCTCTCCTACAATGAGCAGTTCTTC
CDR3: CASSNVLQHLSYNEQFF

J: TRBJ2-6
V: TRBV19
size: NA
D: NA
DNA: TGTGCCAGTAGTATCGGTGGGGGGATCTCTGGGGCCAACGTCCTGACTTTC
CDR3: CASSIGGGISGANVLTF

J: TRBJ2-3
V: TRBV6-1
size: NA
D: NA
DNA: TGTGCCAGCCGGACGGGAGATACGCAGTATTTT
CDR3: CASRTGDTQYF

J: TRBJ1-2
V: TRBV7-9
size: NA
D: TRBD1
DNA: TGTGCCAGCAGCCCGTCGCAGGGGGTTGGAGGCTACACCTTC
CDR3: CASSPSQGVGGYTF